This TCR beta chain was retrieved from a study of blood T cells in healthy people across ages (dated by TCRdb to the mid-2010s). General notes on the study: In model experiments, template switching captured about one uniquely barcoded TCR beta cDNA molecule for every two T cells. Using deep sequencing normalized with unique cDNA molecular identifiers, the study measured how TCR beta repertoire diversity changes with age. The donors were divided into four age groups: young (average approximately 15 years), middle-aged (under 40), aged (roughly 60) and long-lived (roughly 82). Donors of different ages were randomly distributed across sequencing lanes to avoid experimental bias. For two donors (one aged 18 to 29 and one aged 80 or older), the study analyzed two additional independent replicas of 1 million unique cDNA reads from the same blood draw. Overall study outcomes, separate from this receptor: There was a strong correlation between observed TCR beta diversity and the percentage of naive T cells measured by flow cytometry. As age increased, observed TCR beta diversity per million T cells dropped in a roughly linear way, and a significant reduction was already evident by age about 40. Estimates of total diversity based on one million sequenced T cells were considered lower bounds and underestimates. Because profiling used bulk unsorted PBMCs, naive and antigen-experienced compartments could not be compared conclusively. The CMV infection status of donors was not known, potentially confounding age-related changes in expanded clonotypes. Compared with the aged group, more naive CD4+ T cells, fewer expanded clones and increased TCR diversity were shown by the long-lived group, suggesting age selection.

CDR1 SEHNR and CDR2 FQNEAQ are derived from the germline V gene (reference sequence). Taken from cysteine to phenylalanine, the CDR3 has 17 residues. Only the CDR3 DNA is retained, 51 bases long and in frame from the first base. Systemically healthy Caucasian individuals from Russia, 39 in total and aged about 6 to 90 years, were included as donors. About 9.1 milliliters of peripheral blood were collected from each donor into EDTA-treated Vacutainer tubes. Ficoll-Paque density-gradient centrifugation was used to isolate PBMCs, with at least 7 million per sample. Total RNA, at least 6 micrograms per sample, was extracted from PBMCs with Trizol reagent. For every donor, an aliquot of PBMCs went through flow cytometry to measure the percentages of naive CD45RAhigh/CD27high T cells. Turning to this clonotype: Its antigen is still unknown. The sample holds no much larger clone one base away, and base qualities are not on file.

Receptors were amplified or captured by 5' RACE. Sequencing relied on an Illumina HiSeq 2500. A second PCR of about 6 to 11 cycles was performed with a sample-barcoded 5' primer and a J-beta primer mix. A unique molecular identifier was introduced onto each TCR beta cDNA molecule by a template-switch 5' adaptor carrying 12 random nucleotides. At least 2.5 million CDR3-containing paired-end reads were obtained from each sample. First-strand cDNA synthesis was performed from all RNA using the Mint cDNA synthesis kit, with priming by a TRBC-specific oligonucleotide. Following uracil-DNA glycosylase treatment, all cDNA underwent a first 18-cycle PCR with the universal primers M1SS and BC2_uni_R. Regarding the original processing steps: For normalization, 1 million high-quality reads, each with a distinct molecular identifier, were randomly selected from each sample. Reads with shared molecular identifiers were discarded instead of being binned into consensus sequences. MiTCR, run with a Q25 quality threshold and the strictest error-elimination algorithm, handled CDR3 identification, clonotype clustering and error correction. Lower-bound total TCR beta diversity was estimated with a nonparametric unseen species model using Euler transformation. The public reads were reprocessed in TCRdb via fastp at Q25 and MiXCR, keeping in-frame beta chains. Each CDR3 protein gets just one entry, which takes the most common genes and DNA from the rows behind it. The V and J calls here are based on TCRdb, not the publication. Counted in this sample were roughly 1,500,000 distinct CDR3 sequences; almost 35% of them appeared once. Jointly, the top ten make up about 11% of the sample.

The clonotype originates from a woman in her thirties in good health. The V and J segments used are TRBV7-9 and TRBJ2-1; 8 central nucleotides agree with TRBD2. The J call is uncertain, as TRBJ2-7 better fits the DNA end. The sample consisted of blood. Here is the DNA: TGTGCCAGCAGCTTAGGTCGGGAGGGTCTCAACTACAATGAGCAGTACTTC. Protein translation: CASSLGREGLNYNEQYF.